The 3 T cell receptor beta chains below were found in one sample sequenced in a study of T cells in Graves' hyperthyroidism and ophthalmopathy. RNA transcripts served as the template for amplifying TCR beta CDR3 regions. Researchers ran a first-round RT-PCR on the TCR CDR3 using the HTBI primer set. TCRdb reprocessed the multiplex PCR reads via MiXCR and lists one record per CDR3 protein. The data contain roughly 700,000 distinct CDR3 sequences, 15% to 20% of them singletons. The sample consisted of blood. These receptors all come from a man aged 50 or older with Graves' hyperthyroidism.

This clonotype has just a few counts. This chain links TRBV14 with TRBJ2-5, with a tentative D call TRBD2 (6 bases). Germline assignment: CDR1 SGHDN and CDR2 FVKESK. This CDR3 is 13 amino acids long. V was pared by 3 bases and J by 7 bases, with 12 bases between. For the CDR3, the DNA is TGTGCCAGCAGCCAGTCGAGAGCGGGGACCCAGTACTTC. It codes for CASSQSRAGTQYF. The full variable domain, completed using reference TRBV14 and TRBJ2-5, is EAGVTQFPSHSVIEKGQTVTLRCDPISGHDNLYWYRRVMGKEIKFLLHFVKESKQDESGMPNNRFLAERTGGTYSTLKVQPAELEDSGVYFCASSQSRAGTQYFGPGTRLLVL.

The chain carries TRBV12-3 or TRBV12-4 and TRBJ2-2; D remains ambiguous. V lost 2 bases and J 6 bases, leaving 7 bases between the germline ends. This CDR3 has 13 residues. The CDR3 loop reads CASSLHGSGELFF. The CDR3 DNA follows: TGTGCCAGCAGTTTACATGGGTCCGGGGAGCTGTTTTTT.

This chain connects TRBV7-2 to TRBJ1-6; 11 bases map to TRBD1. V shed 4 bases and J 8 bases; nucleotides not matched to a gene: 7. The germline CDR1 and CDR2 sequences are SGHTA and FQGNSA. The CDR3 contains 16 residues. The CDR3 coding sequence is TGTGCCAGCAGCTCCCGGGACAGGGGGTGGGATTCACCCCTCCACTTT. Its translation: CASSSRDRGWDSPLHF.